The subject of this entry is one T cell receptor (beta chain). The CDR3 length is 19 residues. Germline-derived CDR1 and CDR2 are KGHDR and SFDVKD. The V end was cut by 3 bases, the J end by 0 bases, with 20 bases between. This sample was included in a study of control samples from healthy donors and cancer patients. Only in-frame clones appear in the TCRdb table, and some are missing; sequencing was by immunoSEQ multiplex PCR. The data hold 76,000 or so clones, with about 89% observed a single time. This chain links TRBV24-1 with TRBJ2-1, with a tentative D call TRBD1 (6 bases). Sequenced: PBMCs. This TCR was sampled from a woman in her forties or fifties with colorectal cancer. CDR3 protein: CATSDEHGQHVRSYNEQFF. CDR3 nucleotide sequence: TGTGCCACCAGTGATGAACACGGACAGCACGTACGCTCCTACAATGAGCAGTTCTTC.